This passage covers 12 T cell receptor beta chains from one sample sequenced in a study of blood T cell repertoires in COVID-19. The data were produced by immunoSEQ multiplex PCR, yet TCRdb's version contains in-frame clones alone and is incomplete. The sample records some 300,000 clones, 85% to 90% being singletons. Sequenced: PBMCs or T cells enriched from blood (not recorded which). The receptors originated from a man aged 25-45 years who had recovered from COVID-19.

In DNA form, the CDR3 reads TGTGCCAGCACCTTAAGAGGGACTGAAGCTTTCTTT. This codes for CASTLRGTEAFF. V usage is TRBV6-5 and J usage is TRBJ1-1, with no clear D. Germline V lookup: CDR1 MNHEY, CDR2 SVGAGI. V was shortened by 7 bases and J by 5 bases, with 11 bases between the two germline ends. The CDR3 length is 12 residues.

The V and J genes are TRBV6-5 and TRBJ1-5; 10 nucleotides match TRBD1. Trimming took 6 bases from V and 4 from J; bases not matched to a gene: 6. Germline lookup yields CDR1 MNHEY and CDR2 SVGAGI. The CDR3 runs to 15 residues. In nucleotides, the CDR3 is TGTGCCAGCAGCGAGGACAGGGGGGGAAATCAGCCCCAGCATTTT. This codes for CASSEDRGGNQPQHF.

A remark on this clone: Other DNA sequences in this sample translate to the same CDR3. This chain links TRBV5-4 with TRBJ2-4; 8 bases align to TRBD1. This CDR3 region has 13 residues. Trimming took 3 bases from V and 5 from J; bases not matched to a gene: 1. The V gene's germline CDR1 is SGHNT and CDR2 YYREEE (reference sequence). CDR3: CASSSDRENIQYF. The CDR3 DNA sequence: TGTGCCAGCAGCTCGGACAGGGAAAACATTCAGTACTTC.

The genes are TRBV6-1 and TRBJ2-5, with D possibly TRBD2 on 6 matching bases. The CDR3 consists of 14 residues. CDR1 MNHNS and CDR2 SASEGT come from the germline V gene. Trimming pared 3 bases from V and 3 bases from J, leaving 11 bases between. The CDR3 coding sequence is TGTGCCAGCAGTGATCCCGGGGGTAAAGAGACCCAGTACTTC. Translated, it gives CASSDPGGKETQYF.

The CDR3 sequence: CASSLLGGVRGAYGYTF. The CDR3 DNA sequence: TGTGCCAGCAGCTTATTGGGGGGAGTCCGCGGGGCATATGGCTACACCTTC. The chain links TRBV7-9 to TRBJ1-2; maybe TRBD1 (5 bases). V lost 2 bases, J lost 5 bases, and 21 bases lay in between. Germline values: CDR1 SEHNR, CDR2 FQNEAQ (reference sequence). The CDR3 totals 17 residues.

The CDR3 region is CASSQGVYGYTF. DNA for the CDR3: TGTGCCAGCAGCCAAGGAGTATATGGCTACACCTTC. The rearrangement links TRBV3-1 (or the pseudogene TRBV3-2) to TRBJ1-2; D call uncertain. CDR3 length: 12 amino acids. CDR1 is LGHDT, CDR2 YNNKEL, per germline (reference sequence). V was shortened by 1 base and J by 5 bases, with 5 bases between the two germline ends.

The CDR3 DNA follows: TGTGCCAGTAGTAAAGCGGAGGGAAGCTCCTATAATTCACCCCTCCACTTT. This codes for CASSKAEGSSYNSPLHF. This chain uses TRBV19 with TRBJ1-6, with D unresolved. Germline assignment: CDR1 LNHDA and CDR2 SQIVND (reference sequence). The CDR3 covers 17 residues. V was cut by 4 bases and J by 0 bases, with 13 bases left in between.

The V call is TRBV9, the J call TRBJ2-7; TRBD1 aligns across 8 bases. CDR1 and CDR2 from the germline V gene are SGDLS and YYNGEE. V lost 4 bases and J lost 7; bases outside the gene matches: 10. The CDR3 loop spans 14 amino acids. The CDR3 nucleotides read TGTGCCAGCAGCCTCGGGGACAGGCCCTTGGAGCAGTACTTC. Translating it yields CASSLGDRPLEQYF.

This chain connects TRBV25-1 to TRBJ2-7, with D possibly matching TRBD1 (5 bases). The CDR3 contains 15 residues. Trimming removed 2 bases at V and 1 base at J, with 12 bases between. CDR1 is MGHDK, CDR2 SYGVNS, per germline. The CDR3 bases are TGTGCCAGCAGTGAACAGGGAACTCGATCCTACGAGCAGTACTTC. Translating gives CASSEQGTRSYEQYF.

This chain joins TRBV28 and TRBJ2-4; 8 bases are shared with TRBD1. CDR1 and CDR2 from the germline V gene are MDHEN and SYDVKM. V dropped 4 bases and J dropped 1; count of bases not matched to a gene: 6. The CDR3 contains 16 residues. The CDR3 DNA reads TGTGCCAGCAGTTCCGCTCACAGGGGGGCCAAAAACATTCAGTACTTC. Amino acids: CASSSAHRGAKNIQYF.

The genes are TRBV5-5 and TRBJ2-3, with D maybe TRBD2 (6 bases). This CDR3 region has 14 residues. Trimming took off 0 bases at V and 2 bases at J, with 7 bases between the two ends. Germline CDR1 reads SGHKS; CDR2 reads YYEKEE (reference sequence). The chain's CDR3 is CASSLAGATDTQYF. The CDR3 region has the DNA TGTGCCAGCAGCTTGGCGGGAGCCACAGATACGCAGTATTTT.

The chain carries TRBV2 and TRBJ1-2, with D perhaps TRBD1 (5 bases). The V and J ends lost 6 bases and 4 bases respectively, with 9 bases between them. Germline V gene lookup returns CDR1 SNHLY and CDR2 FYNNEI. This CDR3 has 12 residues. In DNA, the CDR3 is TGTGCCAGCAGGGGGCGCATCTATGGCTACACCTTC. The encoded protein is CASRGRIYGYTF.